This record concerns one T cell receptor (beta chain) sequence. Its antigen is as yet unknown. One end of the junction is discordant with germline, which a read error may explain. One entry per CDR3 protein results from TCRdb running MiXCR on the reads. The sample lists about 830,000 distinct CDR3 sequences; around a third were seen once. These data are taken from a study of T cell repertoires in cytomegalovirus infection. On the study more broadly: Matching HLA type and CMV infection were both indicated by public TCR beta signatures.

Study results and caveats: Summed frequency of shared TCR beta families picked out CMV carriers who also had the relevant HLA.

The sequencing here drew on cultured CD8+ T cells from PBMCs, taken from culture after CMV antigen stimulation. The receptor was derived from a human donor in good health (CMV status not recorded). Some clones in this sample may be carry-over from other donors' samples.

This chain's CDR3 is CASSPFGGNTKAFF. CDR3 bases: TGTGCCAGCAGTCCCTTCGGGGGGAACACTAAAGCTTTCTTT. This chain connects TRBV12-3 or TRBV12-4 to TRBJ1-1; tentatively, D is TRBD1 (5 bases). The CDR3 is 14 amino acids.